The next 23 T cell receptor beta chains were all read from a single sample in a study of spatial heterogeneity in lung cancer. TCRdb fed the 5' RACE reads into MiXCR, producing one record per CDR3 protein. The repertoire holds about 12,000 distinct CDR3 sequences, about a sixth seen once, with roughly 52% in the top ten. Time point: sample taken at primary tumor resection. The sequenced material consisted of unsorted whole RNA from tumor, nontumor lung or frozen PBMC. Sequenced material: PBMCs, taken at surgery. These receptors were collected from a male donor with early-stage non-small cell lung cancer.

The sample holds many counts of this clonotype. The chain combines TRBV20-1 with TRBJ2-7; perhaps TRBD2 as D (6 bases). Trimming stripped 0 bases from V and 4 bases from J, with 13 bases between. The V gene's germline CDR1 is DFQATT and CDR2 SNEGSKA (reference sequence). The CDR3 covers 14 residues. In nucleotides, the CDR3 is TGCAGTGCTAGAGATATCGGGAGAACATACGAGCAGTACTTC. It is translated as CSARDIGRTYEQYF.

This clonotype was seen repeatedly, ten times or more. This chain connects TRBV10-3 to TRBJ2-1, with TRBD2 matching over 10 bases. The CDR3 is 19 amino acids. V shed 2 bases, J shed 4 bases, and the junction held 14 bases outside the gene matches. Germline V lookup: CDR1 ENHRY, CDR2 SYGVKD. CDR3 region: CAISETEGASGRGYNEQFF. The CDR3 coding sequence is TGTGCCATCAGTGAGACCGAAGGGGCTAGCGGGAGAGGGTACAATGAGCAGTTCTTC.

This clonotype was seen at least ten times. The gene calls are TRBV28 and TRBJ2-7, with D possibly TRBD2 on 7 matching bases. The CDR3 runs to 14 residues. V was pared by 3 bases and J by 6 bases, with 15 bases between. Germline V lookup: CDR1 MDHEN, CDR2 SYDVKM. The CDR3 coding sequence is TGTGCCAGCAGTTTGGGAGGGGGAGGATCCGAGCAGTACTTC. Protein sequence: CASSLGGGGSEQYF.

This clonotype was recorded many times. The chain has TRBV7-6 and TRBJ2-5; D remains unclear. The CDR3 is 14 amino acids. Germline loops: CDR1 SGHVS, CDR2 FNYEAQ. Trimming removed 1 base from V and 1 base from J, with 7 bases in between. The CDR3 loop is CASSLDATQETQYF. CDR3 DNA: TGTGCCAGCAGCTTAGATGCCACCCAAGAGACCCAGTACTTC.

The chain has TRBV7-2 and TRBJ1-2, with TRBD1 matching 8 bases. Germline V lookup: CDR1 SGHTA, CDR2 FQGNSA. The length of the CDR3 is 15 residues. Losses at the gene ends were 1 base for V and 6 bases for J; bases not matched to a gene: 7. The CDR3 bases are TGTGCCAGCAGCTTAGACTGGACAGGGCAGGATGGCTACACCTTC. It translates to CASSLDWTGQDGYTF.

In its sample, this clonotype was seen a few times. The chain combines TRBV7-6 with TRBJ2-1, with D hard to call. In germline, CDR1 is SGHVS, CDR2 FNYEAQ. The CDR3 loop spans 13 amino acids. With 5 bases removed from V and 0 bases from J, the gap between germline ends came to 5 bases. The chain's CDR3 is CASSPGSYNEQFF. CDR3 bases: TGTGCCAGCAGCCCCGGCTCCTACAATGAGCAGTTCTTC.

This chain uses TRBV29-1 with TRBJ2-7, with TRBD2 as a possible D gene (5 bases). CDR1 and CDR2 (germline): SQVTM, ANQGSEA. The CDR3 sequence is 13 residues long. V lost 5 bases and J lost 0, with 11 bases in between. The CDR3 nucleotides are TGCAGCGTTCGAGCGGAGAGCTCCTACGAGCAGTACTTC. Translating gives CSVRAESSYEQYF.

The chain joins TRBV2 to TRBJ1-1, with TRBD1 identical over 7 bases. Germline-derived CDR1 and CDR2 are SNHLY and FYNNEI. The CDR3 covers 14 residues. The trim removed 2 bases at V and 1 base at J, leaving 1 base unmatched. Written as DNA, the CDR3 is TGTGCCAGCAGTGAATGGACAGGGAACACTGAAGCTTTCTTT. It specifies CASSEWTGNTEAFF.

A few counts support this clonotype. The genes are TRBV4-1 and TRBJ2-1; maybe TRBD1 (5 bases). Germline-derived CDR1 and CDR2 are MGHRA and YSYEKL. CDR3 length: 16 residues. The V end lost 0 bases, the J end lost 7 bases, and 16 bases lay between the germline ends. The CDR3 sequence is CASSQDPPGSSNEQFF. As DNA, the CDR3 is TGCGCCAGCAGCCAAGATCCCCCAGGGTCATCAAATGAGCAGTTCTTC.

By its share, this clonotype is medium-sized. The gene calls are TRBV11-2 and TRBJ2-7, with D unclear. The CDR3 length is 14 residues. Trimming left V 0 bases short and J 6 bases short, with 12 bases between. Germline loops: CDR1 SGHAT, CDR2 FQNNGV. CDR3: CASSLERRMGEQYF. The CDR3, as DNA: TGTGCCAGCAGCTTAGAGCGCCGAATGGGCGAGCAGTACTTC.

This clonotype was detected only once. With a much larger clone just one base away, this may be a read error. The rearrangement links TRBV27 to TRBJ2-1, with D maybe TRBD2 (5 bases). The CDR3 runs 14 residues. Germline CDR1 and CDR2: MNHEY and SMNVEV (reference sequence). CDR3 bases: TGTGGCAGCAGTTTATTTGAGGGCAAGAATGAGCAGTTCTTC. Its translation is CGSSLFEGKNEQFF.

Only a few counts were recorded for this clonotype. CDR3 in DNA: TGCAGTGCTGGAGGAGGGGGGACCTCCTACAATGAGCAGTTCTTC. Its translation is CSAGGGGTSYNEQFF. The V gene is TRBV20-1, the J gene TRBJ2-1; either TRBD1 or TRBD2 may supply D (6 bases each). The CDR3 loop spans 15 amino acids. Germline V lookup: CDR1 DFQATT, CDR2 SNEGSKA (reference sequence). Trimming took 5 bases from V and 0 from J, leaving 14 bases between them.

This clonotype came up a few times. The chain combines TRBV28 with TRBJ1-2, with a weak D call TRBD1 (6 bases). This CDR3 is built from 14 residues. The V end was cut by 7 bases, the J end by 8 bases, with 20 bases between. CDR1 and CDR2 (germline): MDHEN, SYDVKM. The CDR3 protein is CASITPMGGQGYTF. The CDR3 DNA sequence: TGTGCCAGCATCACCCCAATGGGGGGGCAAGGCTACACCTTC.

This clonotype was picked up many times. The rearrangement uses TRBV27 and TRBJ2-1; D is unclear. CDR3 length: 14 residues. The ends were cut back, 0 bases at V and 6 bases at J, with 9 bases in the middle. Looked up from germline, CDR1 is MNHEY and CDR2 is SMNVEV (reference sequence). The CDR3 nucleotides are TGTGCCAGCAGTTTATCTGGGGTTGGCAATGAGCAGTTCTTC. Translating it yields CASSLSGVGNEQFF.

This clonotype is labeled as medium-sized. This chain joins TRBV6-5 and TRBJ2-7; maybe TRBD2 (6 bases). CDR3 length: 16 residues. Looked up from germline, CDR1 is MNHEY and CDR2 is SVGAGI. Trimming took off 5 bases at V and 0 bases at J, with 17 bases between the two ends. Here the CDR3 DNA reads TGTGCCAGCAGTCCCGGGGGAGCGGATTCCTCCTACGAGCAGTACTTC. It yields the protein CASSPGGADSSYEQYF.

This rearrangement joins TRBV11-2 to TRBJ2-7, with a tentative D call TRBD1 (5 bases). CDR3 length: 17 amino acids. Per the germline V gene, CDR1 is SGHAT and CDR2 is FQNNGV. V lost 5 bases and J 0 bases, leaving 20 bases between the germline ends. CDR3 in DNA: TGTGCCAGCAGCCCTCTAAGGACACCGAGTAGCTCCTACGAGCAGTACTTC. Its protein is CASSPLRTPSSSYEQYF.

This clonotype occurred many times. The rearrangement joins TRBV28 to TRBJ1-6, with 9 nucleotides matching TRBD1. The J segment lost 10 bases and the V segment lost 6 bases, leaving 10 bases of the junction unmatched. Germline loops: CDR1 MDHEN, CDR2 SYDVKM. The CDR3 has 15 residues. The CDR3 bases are TGTGCCAGCAGACCGAGGGGACAGGGTCTGTCACCCCTCCACTTT. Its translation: CASRPRGQGLSPLHF.

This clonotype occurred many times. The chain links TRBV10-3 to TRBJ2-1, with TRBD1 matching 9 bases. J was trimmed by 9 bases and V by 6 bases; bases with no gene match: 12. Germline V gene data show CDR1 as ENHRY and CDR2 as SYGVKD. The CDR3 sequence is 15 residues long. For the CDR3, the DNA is TGTGCCATCAGCGCACTCCAAGACAGGGGGTTTGAGCAGTTCTTC. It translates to CAISALQDRGFEQFF.

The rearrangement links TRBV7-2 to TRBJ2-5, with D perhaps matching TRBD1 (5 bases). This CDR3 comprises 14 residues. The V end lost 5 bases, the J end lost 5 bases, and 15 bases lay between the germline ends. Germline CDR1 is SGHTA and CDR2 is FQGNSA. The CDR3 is CASSPPPGLETQYF. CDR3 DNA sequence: TGTGCCAGCAGCCCCCCCCCAGGGTTGGAGACCCAGTACTTC.

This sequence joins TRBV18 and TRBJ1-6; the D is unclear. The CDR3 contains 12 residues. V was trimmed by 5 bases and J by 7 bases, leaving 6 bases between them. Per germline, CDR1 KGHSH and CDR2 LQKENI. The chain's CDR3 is CASSDKNSPLHF. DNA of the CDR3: TGTGCCAGCTCAGACAAGAATTCACCCCTCCACTTT.

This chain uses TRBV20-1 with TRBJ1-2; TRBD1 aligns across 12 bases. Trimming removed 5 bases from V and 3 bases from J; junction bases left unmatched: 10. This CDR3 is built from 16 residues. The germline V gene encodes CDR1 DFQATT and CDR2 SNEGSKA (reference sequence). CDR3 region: CSAFSGTGGYYYGYTF. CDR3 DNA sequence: TGCAGTGCTTTCTCCGGGACAGGGGGCTATTACTATGGCTACACCTTC.

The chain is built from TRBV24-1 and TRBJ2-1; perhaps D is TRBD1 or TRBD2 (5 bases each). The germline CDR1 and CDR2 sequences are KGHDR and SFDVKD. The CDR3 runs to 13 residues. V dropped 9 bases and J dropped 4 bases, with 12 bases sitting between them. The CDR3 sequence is CATGASSYNEQFF. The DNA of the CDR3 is TGTGCCACCGGGGCTAGCTCGTACAATGAGCAGTTCTTC.

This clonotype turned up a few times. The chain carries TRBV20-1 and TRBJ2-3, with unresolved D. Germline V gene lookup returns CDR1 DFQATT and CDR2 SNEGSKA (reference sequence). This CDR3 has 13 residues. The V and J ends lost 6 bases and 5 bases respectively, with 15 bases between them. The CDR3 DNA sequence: TGCAGTGCACCGGGCCCCCTAGGAGATACGCAGTATTTT. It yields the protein CSAPGPLGDTQYF.